This T cell receptor beta chain was identified in a study of T cells after yellow fever vaccination. Notes on the study in general: Detected again after the booster were most primary-vaccination clones, at roughly 95% CD4 and 80% to 90% CD8. Clonotype sharing between CD4 and CD8 compartments was small. Sorted memory cells at day 0 lacked detectable levels of almost all vaccine-responding clonotypes.

This clonotype was found many times. The germline V gene has CDR1 DFQATT and CDR2 SNEGSKA (reference sequence). Trimming stripped 6 bases from V and 2 bases from J, with 11 bases between. This CDR3 region has 12 residues. A universal primer site and UMIs were added as TCR cDNA was made by 5'RACE template switching. One entry per CDR3 protein, called by TCRdb with MiXCR from the 5' RACE reads. Here the sample spans about 13,000 distinct CDR3 sequences, under 5.5% being singletons. The rearrangement links TRBV20-1 to TRBJ2-7; D gene ambiguous. The TCR was taken from a man aged 25 to 45 who received the YFV17D yellow fever vaccine. The starting material was PBMCs, either bulk or a sorted T-cell subset (CD4+, CD8+, memory, or dextramer-sorted; not recorded which), obtained 45 days after the yellow fever booster vaccination. The CDR3 DNA sequence: TGCAGTGCCCGGAAGGACGCCTACGAGCAGTACTTC. This sequence encodes CSARKDAYEQYF.